A single T cell receptor (beta chain) is shown here with its context. Under the authors' procedure: Reference gene primers were amplified, and this amplification served to estimate nucleated cell counts. Using immunoSEQ multiplex PCR, the repertoire was profiled, and TCRdb retains in-frame clones only, with some absent. From that table come the V and J calls and clone size; the DNA was used to work out D and trimming. This sample has 75,000 to 100,000 clones, with 81% found just once. This entry belongs to a study of blood T cell repertoires in COVID-19. Whole-study context: Collection of acute and convalescent COVID-19 samples took place in the United States, Italy and Spain. PBMCs, B-cell-depleted T cells, or T cells provided the cDNA or gDNA that made up the material.

V was pared by 8 bases and J by 1 base, with 10 bases of the junction left unmatched. Per the germline V gene, CDR1 is WNHNN and CDR2 is SYGVQD (reference sequence). The length of the CDR3 is 15 residues. This clonotype was obtained from a man between 60 and 70 years old with acute or convalescent COVID-19. The J gene is TRBJ2-5, the V gene TRBV10-1; 7 nucleotides agree with TRBD2. Material for sequencing was peripheral blood. CDR3 residues: CASGRGRGPQETQYF. DNA of the CDR3: TGCGCCAGCGGGCGAGGGAGGGGCCCCCAAGAGACCCAGTACTTC.